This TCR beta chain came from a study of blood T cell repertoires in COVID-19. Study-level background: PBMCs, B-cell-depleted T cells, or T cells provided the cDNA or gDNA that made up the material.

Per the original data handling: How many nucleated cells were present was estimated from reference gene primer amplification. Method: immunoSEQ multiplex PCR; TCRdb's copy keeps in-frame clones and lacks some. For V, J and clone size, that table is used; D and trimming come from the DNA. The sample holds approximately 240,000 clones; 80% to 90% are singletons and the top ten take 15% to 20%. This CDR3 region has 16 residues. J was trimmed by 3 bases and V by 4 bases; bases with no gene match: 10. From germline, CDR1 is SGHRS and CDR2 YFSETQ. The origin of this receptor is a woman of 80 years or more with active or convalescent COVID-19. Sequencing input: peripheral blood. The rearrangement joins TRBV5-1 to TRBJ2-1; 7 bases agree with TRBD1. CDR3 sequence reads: CASSVSGTALYNEQFF. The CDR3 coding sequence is TGCGCCAGCAGCGTATCCGGGACAGCCCTCTACAATGAGCAGTTCTTC.